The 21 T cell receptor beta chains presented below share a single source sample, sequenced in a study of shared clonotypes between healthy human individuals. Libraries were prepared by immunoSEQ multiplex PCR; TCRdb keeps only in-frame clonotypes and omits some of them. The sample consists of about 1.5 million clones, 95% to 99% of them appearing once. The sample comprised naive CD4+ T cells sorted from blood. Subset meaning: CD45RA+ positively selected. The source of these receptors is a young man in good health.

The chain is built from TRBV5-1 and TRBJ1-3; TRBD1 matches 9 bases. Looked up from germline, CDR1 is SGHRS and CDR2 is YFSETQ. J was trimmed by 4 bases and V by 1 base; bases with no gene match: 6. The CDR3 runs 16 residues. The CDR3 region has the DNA TGCGCCAGCAGCTTGAAGGACAGGGGAACGGGAAACACCATATATTTT. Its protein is CASSLKDRGTGNTIYF.

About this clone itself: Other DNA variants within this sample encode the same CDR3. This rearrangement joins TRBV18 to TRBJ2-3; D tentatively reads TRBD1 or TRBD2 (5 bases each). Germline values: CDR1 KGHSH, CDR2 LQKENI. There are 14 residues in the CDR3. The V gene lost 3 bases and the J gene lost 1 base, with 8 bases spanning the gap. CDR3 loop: CASSPLGGTDTQYF. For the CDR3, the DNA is TGTGCCAGCTCACCCCTGGGGGGCACAGATACGCAGTATTTT.

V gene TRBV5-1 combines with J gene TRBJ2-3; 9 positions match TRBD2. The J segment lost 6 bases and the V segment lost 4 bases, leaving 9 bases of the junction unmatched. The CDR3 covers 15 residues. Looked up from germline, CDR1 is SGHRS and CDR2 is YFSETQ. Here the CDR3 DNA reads TGCGCCAGCAGCCCTTTAGCGGGAGCCGGGGATACGCAGTATTTT. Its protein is CASSPLAGAGDTQYF. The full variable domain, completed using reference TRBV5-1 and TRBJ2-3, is KAGVTQTPRYLIKTRGQQVTLSCSPISGHRSVSWYQQTPGQGLQFLFEYFSETQRNKGNFPGRFSGRQFSNSRSEMNVSTLELGDSALYLCASSPLAGAGDTQYFGPGTRLTVL.

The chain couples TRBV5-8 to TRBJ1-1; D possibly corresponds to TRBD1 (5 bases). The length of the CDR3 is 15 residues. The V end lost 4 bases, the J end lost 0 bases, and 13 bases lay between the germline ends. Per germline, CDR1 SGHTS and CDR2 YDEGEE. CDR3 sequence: CASSAGTYMNTEAFF. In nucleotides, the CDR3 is TGTGCCAGCAGCGCTGGGACTTACATGAACACTGAAGCTTTCTTT.

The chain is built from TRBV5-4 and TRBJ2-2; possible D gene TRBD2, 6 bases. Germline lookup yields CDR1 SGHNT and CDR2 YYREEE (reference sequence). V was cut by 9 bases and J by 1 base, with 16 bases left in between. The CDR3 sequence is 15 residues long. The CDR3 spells CATTPSGLNTGELFF. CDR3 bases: TGTGCCACTACTCCCAGCGGGCTGAACACCGGGGAGCTGTTTTTT.

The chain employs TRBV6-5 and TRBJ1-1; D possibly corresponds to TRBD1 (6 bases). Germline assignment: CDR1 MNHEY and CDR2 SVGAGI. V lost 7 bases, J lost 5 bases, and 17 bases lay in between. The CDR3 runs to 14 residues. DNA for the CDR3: TGTGCCAGCATTCCGGGACACGGAGGGACTGAAGCTTTCTTT. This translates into CASIPGHGGTEAFF.

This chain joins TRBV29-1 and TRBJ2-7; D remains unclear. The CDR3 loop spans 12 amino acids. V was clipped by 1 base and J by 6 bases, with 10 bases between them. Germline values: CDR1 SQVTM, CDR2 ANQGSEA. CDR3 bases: TGCAGCGTTGAAGCTCCGGGCGGCGAGCAGTACTTC. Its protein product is CSVEAPGGEQYF.

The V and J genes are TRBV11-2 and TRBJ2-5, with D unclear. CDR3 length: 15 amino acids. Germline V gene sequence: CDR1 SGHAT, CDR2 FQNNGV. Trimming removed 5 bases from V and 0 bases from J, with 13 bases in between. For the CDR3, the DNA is TGTGCCAGCAGCACCCGGACGGAACACCAAGAGACCCAGTACTTC. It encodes CASSTRTEHQETQYF.

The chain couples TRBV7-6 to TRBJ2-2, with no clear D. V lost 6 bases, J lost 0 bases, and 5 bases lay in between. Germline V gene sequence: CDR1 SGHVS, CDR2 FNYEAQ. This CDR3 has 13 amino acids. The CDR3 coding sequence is TGTGCCAGCAGTTTTGCGAACACCGGGGAGCTGTTTTTT. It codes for CASSFANTGELFF.

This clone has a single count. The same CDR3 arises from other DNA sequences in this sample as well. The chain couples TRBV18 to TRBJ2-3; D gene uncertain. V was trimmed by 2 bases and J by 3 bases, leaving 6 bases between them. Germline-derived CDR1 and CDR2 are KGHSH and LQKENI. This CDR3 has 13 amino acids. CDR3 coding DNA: TGTGCCAGCTCACCAAGACTGACAGATACGCAGTATTTT. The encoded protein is CASSPRLTDTQYF.

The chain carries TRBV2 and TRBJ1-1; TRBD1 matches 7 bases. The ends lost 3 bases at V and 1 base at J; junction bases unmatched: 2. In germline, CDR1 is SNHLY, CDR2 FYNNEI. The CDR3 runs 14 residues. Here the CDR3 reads CASSDRTGNTEAFF. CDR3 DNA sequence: TGTGCCAGCAGTGACCGGACAGGGAACACTGAAGCTTTCTTT. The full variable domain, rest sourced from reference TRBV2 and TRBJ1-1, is EPEVTQTPSHQVTQMGQEVILRCVPISNHLYFYWYRQILGQKVEFLVSFYNNEISEKSEIFDDQFSVERPDGSNFTLKIRSTKLEDSAMYFCASSDRTGNTEAFFGQGTRLTVV.

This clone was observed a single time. The CDR3: CATLRRLPRLAGAPYNEQFF. The CDR3 DNA follows: TGTGCCACCCTAAGGCGTCTTCCTCGACTAGCGGGAGCCCCCTACAATGAGCAGTTCTTC. The chain couples TRBV27 to TRBJ2-1, with TRBD2 identical over 12 bases. Germline CDR1 MNHEY, CDR2 SMNVEV (reference sequence). The CDR3 covers 20 residues. Losses at the gene ends were 10 bases for V and 2 bases for J; bases not matched to a gene: 21.

The CDR3 region has the DNA TGTGCCAGCAGCCCCGCCCTGGGACTAGCGCCCCCGAACACCGGGGAGCTGTTTTTT. This codes for CASSPALGLAPPNTGELFF. The chain links TRBV5-5 to TRBJ2-2, with TRBD2 matching over 10 bases. The CDR3 consists of 19 residues. Per germline, CDR1 SGHKS and CDR2 YYEKEE (reference sequence). V dropped 4 bases and J dropped 0; count of bases not matched to a gene: 12.

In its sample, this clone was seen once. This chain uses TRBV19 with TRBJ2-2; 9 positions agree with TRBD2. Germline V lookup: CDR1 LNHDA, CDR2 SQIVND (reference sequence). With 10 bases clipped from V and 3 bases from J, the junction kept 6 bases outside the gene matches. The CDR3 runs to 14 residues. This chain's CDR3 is CATEAGGDTGELFF. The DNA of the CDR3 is TGTGCCACGGAGGCGGGAGGGGACACCGGGGAGCTGTTTTTT.

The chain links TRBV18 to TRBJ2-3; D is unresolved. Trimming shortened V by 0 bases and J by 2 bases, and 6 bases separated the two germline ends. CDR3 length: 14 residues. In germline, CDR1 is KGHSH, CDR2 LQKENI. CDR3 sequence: CASSPPATTDTQYF. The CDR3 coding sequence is TGTGCCAGCTCACCACCGGCCACCACAGATACGCAGTATTTT.

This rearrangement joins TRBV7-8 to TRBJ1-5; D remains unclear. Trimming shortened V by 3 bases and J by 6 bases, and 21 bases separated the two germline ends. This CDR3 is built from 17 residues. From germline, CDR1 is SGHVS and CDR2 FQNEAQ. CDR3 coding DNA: TGTGCCAGCAGCTTGGGATTTGGGGTATGGGCGAGTCAGCCCCAGCATTTT. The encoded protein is CASSLGFGVWASQPQHF.

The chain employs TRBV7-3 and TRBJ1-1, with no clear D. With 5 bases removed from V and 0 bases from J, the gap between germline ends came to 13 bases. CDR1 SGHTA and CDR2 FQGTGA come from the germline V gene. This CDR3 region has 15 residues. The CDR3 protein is CASSQGLVMNTEAFF. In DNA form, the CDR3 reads TGTGCCAGCAGCCAAGGTCTAGTAATGAACACTGAAGCTTTCTTT.

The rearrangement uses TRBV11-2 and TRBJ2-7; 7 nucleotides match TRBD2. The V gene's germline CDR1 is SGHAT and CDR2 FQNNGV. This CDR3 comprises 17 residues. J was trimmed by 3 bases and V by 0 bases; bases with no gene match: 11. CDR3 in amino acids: CASSLDRGRAINYEQYF. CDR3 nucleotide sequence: TGTGCCAGCAGCTTAGATCGAGGGAGGGCCATCAACTACGAGCAGTACTTC. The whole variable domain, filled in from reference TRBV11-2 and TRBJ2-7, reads EAGVAQSPRYKIIEKRQSVAFWCNPISGHATLYWYQQILGQGPKLLIQFQNNGVVDDSQLPKDRFSAERLKGVDSTLKIQPAKLEDSAVYLCASSLDRGRAINYEQYFGPGTRLTVT.

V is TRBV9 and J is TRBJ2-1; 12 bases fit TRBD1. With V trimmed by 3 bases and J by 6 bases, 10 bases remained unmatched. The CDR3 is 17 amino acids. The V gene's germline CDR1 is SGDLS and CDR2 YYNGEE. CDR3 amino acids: CASSARGQGAPGNEQFF. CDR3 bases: TGTGCCAGCAGCGCGAGGGGACAGGGGGCGCCGGGCAATGAGCAGTTCTTC.

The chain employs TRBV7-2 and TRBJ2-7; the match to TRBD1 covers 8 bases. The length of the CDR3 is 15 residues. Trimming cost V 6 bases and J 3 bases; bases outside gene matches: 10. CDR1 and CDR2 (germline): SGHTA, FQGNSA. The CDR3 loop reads CASREGQGVIYEQYF. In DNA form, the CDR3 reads TGTGCCAGCAGAGAAGGACAGGGAGTTATCTACGAGCAGTACTTC.

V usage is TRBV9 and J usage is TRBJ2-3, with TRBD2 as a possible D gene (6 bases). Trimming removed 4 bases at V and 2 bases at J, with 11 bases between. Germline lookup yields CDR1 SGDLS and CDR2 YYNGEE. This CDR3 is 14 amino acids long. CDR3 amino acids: CASSSGLTTDTQYF. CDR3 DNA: TGTGCCAGCAGCTCGGGACTTACCACAGATACGCAGTATTTT.